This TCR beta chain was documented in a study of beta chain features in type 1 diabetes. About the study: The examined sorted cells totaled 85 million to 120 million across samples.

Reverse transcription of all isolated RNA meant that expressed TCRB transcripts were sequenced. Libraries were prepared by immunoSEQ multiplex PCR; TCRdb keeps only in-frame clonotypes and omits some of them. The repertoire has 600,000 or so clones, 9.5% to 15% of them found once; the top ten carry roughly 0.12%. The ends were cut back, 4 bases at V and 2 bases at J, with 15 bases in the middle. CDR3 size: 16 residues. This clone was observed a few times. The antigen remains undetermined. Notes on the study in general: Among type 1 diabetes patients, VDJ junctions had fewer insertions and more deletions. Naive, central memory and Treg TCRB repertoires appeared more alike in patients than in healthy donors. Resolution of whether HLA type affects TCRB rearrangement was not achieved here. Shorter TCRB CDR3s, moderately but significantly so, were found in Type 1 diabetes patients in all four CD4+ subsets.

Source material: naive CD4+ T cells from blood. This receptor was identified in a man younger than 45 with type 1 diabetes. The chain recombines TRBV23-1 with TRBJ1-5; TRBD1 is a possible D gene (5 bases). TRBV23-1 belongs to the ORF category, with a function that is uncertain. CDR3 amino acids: CASSPEEGNCNQPQHF. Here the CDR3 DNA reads TGCGCCAGCAGTCCAGAAGAGGGGAATTGCAATCAGCCCCAGCATTTT.